This note documents a single T cell receptor (beta chain) sequence. Its target is unknown. These data originate in a study of lymphopenia after photon versus proton radiotherapy. Study-wide results and caveats: After the lymphocyte nadir, photon-treated repertoires showed oligoclonal expansion, especially of CD8+ Temra cells.

The method was immunoSEQ multiplex PCR; TCRdb's version includes in-frame clones alone and lacks a portion of them. The data show 70,000 or so clones, roughly 93% seen once. Germline-derived CDR1 and CDR2 are MGHDK and SYGVNS. The CDR3 runs to 15 residues. The trim removed 7 bases at V and 7 bases at J, leaving 10 bases unmatched. The sequence was collected from a woman aged 70-85 years with pancreatic cancer. The chain links TRBV25-1 to TRBJ2-1; 10 bases are shared with TRBD2. The sample here was peripheral blood, taken from a patient treated with photon-based radiotherapy. CDR3 region: CASIGLAGAQNEQFF. The CDR3 DNA sequence: TGTGCCAGCATAGGGCTAGCGGGAGCGCAGAATGAGCAGTTCTTC.